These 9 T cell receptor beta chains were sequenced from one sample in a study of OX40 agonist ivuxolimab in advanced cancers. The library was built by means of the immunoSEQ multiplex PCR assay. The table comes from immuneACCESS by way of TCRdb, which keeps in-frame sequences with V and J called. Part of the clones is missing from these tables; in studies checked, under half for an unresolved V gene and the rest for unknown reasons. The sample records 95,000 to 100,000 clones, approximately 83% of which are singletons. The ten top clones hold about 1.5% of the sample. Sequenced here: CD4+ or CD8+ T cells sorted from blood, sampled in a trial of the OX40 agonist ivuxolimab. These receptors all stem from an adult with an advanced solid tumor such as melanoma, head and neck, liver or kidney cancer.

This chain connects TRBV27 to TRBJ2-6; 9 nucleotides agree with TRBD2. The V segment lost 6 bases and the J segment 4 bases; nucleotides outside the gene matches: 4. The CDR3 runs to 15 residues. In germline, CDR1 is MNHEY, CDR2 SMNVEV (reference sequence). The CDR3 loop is CASRLAGNGANVLTF. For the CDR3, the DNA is TGTGCCAGCAGACTAGCGGGTAACGGGGCCAACGTCCTGACTTTC.

CDR3 residues: CASRGPNYGYTF. The CDR3 coding sequence is TGTGCCAGCAGAGGACCGAACTATGGCTACACCTTC. V gene TRBV27 combines with J gene TRBJ1-2; D call uncertain. CDR1 is MNHEY and CDR2 is SMNVEV in the germline V gene (reference sequence). Trimming pared 6 bases from V and 2 bases from J, leaving 7 bases between. The CDR3 covers 12 residues.

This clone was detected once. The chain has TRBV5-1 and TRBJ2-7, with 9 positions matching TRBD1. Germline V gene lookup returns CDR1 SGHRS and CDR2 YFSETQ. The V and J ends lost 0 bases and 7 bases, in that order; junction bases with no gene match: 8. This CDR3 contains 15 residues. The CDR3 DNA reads TGCGCCAGCAGCTTGGCACCCGGGACAGGGCAAGAGCAGTACTTC. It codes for CASSLAPGTGQEQYF.

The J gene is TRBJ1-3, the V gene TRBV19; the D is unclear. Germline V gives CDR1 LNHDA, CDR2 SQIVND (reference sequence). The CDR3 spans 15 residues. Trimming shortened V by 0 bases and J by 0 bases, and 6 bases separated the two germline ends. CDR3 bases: TGTGCCAGTAGTATAGACACAGCCTCTGGAAACACCATATATTTT. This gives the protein CASSIDTASGNTIYF.

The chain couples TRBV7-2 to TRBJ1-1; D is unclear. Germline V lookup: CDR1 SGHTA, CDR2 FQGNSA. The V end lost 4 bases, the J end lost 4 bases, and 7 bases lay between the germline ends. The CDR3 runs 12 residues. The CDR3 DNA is TGTGCCAGCAGCTACGGGGTCACTGAAGCTTTCTTT. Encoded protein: CASSYGVTEAFF.

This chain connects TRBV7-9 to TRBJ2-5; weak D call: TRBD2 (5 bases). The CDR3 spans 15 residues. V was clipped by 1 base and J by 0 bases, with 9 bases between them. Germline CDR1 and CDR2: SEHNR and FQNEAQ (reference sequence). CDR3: CASSLDGMYQETQYF. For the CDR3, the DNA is TGTGCCAGCAGCTTAGACGGGATGTACCAAGAGACCCAGTACTTC.

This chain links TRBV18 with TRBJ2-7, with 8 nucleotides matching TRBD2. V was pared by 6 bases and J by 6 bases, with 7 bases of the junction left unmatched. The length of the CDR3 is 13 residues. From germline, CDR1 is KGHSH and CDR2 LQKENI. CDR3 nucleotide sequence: TGTGCCAGCTCCGATAGCGGGATGGGCGAGCAGTACTTC. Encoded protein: CASSDSGMGEQYF.

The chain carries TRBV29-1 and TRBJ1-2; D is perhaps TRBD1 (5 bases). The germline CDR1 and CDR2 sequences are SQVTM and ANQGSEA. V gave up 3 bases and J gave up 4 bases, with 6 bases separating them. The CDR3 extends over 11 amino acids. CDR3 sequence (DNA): TGCAGCGTTGAGCAGGGCTATGGCTACACCTTC. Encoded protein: CSVEQGYGYTF.

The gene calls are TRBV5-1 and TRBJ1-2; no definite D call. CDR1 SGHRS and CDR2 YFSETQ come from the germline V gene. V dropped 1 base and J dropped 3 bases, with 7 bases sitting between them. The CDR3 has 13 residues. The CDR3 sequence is CASSLTVDYGYTF. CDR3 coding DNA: TGCGCCAGCAGCTTGACAGTGGACTATGGCTACACCTTC.